The rows below give T cell receptor beta chains drawn from one sample of a study of identifying expanded T cells in peripheral blood. TCRdb's table, derived via immunoSEQ multiplex PCR, lists solely in-frame clones and lacks some. The sample lists under 90,000 clones, 70% to 90% seen once, with 2.8% in the top ten. Sequencing was done on a sample of blood. These receptors came from a person aged 18 to 75 in good health. Each CDR3 is given with its conserved first and last residue. The order of the fields is CDR3 DNA, CDR3 protein, J gene, clone size, D gene, V gene. A D gene is named only where the DNA matches it firmly. Clone size is shown for a subset of rows, as once, few, many or a class of expanded clone.

CDR3nt: TGTGCCAGCAGCTTAAAGACAGGGCCCACTAACTATGGCTACACCTTC
CDR3aa: CASSLKTGPTNYGYTF
j_gene: TRBJ1-2
abundance: NA
d_gene: TRBD1
v_gene: TRBV7-2

CDR3nt: TGTGCCAGCAGCTTATTGGGGGGGGCCTACAATGAGCAGTTCTTC
CDR3aa: CASSLLGGAYNEQFF
j_gene: TRBJ2-1
abundance: NA
d_gene: TRBD2
v_gene: TRBV7-2

CDR3nt: TGTGCCAGCAGGACTCAGGGGTCTGGGGCCAACGTCCTGACTTTC
CDR3aa: CASRTQGSGANVLTF
j_gene: TRBJ2-6
abundance: NA
d_gene: NA
v_gene: TRBV28

CDR3nt: TGTGCCAGCAGTTTTCCAGCCGGTGAGCAGTTCTTC
CDR3aa: CASSFPAGEQFF
j_gene: TRBJ2-1
abundance: NA
d_gene: NA
v_gene: TRBV27

CDR3nt: TGCAGCGTTGAAGGGGGCGGAAACCTCTATGGCTACACCTTC
CDR3aa: CSVEGGGNLYGYTF
j_gene: TRBJ1-2
abundance: NA
d_gene: NA
v_gene: TRBV29-1

CDR3nt: TGTGCCAGCAGTGTCCGGGGATTTAATACCGACAATCAGCCCCAGCATTTT
CDR3aa: CASSVRGFNTDNQPQHF
j_gene: TRBJ1-5
abundance: NA
d_gene: NA
v_gene: TRBV27

CDR3nt: TGTGCCAGCAGCTTAGGACAGGGACATGGCTACACCTTC
CDR3aa: CASSLGQGHGYTF
j_gene: TRBJ1-2
abundance: once
d_gene: TRBD1
v_gene: TRBV7-8

CDR3nt: TGTGCCAGCAGTCGGGACATCTATGGCTACACCTTC
CDR3aa: CASSRDIYGYTF
j_gene: TRBJ1-2
abundance: NA
d_gene: NA
v_gene: TRBV6-6

CDR3nt: TGCGCCAGCAGCTGGTCTGGCGGATTCTCCTACGAGCAGTACTTC
CDR3aa: CASSWSGGFSYEQYF
j_gene: TRBJ2-7
abundance: NA
d_gene: NA
v_gene: TRBV5-1

CDR3nt: TGTGCCAGCTCACCACCGGTGGACACCGGGGAGCTGTTTTTT
CDR3aa: CASSPPVDTGELFF
j_gene: TRBJ2-2
abundance: NA
d_gene: NA
v_gene: TRBV18

CDR3nt: TGTGCCATCAAAAATAGCGGGACTTACGAGCAGTACTTC
CDR3aa: CAIKNSGTYEQYF
j_gene: TRBJ2-7
abundance: NA
d_gene: TRBD2
v_gene: TRBV10-3

CDR3nt: TGTGCCAGCAGCAAAACTAGCGATGTGAATGAGCAGTTCTTC
CDR3aa: CASSKTSDVNEQFF
j_gene: TRBJ2-1
abundance: NA
d_gene: NA
v_gene: TRBV21-1

CDR3nt: TGTGCCAGCAGCTCGGGACTAGCGGGGGAGATATACAATGAGCAGTTCTTC
CDR3aa: CASSSGLAGEIYNEQFF
j_gene: TRBJ2-1
abundance: once
d_gene: TRBD2
v_gene: TRBV5-4

CDR3nt: TGTGCCAGCAGTTCCCGGGACAGGGGGCGTGGACTCTACACCGGGGAGCTGTTTTTT
CDR3aa: CASSSRDRGRGLYTGELFF
j_gene: TRBJ2-2
abundance: NA
d_gene: TRBD1
v_gene: TRBV7-9

CDR3nt: TGTGCCAGCTCACCCCCAGGGGGGGTGGAGACCCAGTACTTC
CDR3aa: CASSPPGGVETQYF
j_gene: TRBJ2-5
abundance: few
d_gene: NA
v_gene: TRBV18

CDR3nt: TGTGCCAGCAGGAATACCGGGCCCGGGGAGCTGTTTTTT
CDR3aa: CASRNTGPGELFF
j_gene: TRBJ2-2
abundance: once
d_gene: NA
v_gene: TRBV28

CDR3nt: TGTGCCAGCAGTTTAAAGGTCGGGGGTTTTGAGCAGTTCTTC
CDR3aa: CASSLKVGGFEQFF
j_gene: TRBJ2-1
abundance: NA
d_gene: NA
v_gene: TRBV28

CDR3nt: TGTGCCAGCAGCTTGGGAATCCCCGCCCACGAGCAGTACTTC
CDR3aa: CASSLGIPAHEQYF
j_gene: TRBJ2-7
abundance: NA
d_gene: NA
v_gene: TRBV5-5

CDR3nt: TGCGCCAGCAGCTTAGGCGGTAACACCGGGGAGCTGTTTTTT
CDR3aa: CASSLGGNTGELFF
j_gene: TRBJ2-2
abundance: NA
d_gene: NA
v_gene: TRBV5-1

CDR3nt: TGTGCCAGCAGCCTCTCGGGACCCACAGTAGAGCAGTTCTTC
CDR3aa: CASSLSGPTVEQFF
j_gene: TRBJ2-1
abundance: NA
d_gene: NA
v_gene: TRBV7-2

CDR3nt: TGCGCCAGCAGCTTGGACCAGGGAAGCACAGATACGCAGTATTTT
CDR3aa: CASSLDQGSTDTQYF
j_gene: TRBJ2-3
abundance: NA
d_gene: NA
v_gene: TRBV5-1

CDR3nt: TGTGCCACCGGGACTAGCGGGATCTCTTTCGATACGCAGTATTTT
CDR3aa: CATGTSGISFDTQYF
j_gene: TRBJ2-3
abundance: NA
d_gene: TRBD2
v_gene: TRBV5-3

CDR3nt: TGTGCCAGCAGCGTAGGCGGCAGCTCCTACGAGCAGTACTTC
CDR3aa: CASSVGGSSYEQYF
j_gene: TRBJ2-7
abundance: NA
d_gene: NA
v_gene: TRBV9

CDR3nt: TGTGCCAGCAGCCCGGTACTAGTAGAACACCAGACCCAGTACTTC
CDR3aa: CASSPVLVEHQTQYF
j_gene: TRBJ2-5
abundance: NA
d_gene: NA
v_gene: TRBV11-2

CDR3nt: TGTGCCAGCAGCTTAGGTCAGCTGGCAGGAGCCACAGATACGCAGTATTTT
CDR3aa: CASSLGQLAGATDTQYF
j_gene: TRBJ2-3
abundance: NA
d_gene: NA
v_gene: TRBV7-2

CDR3nt: TGTGCCAGCTCACCACAGGGATATAGCAATCAGCCCCAGCATTTT
CDR3aa: CASSPQGYSNQPQHF
j_gene: TRBJ1-5
abundance: NA
d_gene: NA
v_gene: TRBV18

CDR3nt: TGTGCCAGCAGTCCCGGGACTAGCGGGAGTCGGGTAGAGACCCAGTACTTC
CDR3aa: CASSPGTSGSRVETQYF
j_gene: TRBJ2-5
abundance: NA
d_gene: TRBD2
v_gene: TRBV7-2

CDR3nt: TGTGCCAGCAGTTACAGGCAGGGCTTGAACACTGAAGCTTTCTTT
CDR3aa: CASSYRQGLNTEAFF
j_gene: TRBJ1-1
abundance: NA
d_gene: NA
v_gene: TRBV6-5

CDR3nt: TGTGCCAGCAGCCACACAGGGGTGGGGGCCGCTGAAGCTTTCTTT
CDR3aa: CASSHTGVGAAEAFF
j_gene: TRBJ1-1
abundance: NA
d_gene: TRBD1
v_gene: TRBV13

CDR3nt: TGCGCCAGCAGTCATGGACAGATGAACACTGAAGCTTTCTTT
CDR3aa: CASSHGQMNTEAFF
j_gene: TRBJ1-1
abundance: NA
d_gene: NA
v_gene: TRBV23-1

CDR3nt: TGTGCCAGTAGTATCACTGCAACTAATGAAAAACTGTTTTTT
CDR3aa: CASSITATNEKLFF
j_gene: TRBJ1-4
abundance: NA
d_gene: NA
v_gene: TRBV19

CDR3nt: TGTGCCAACTCTAGGACAGGAGGGGGAGGCTACACCTTC
CDR3aa: CANSRTGGGGYTF
j_gene: TRBJ1-2
abundance: NA
d_gene: TRBD1
v_gene: TRBV10-3

CDR3nt: TGCGCCAGCAGCCAAGATAAGGGGCTATCCTACGAGCAGTACTTC
CDR3aa: CASSQDKGLSYEQYF
j_gene: TRBJ2-7
abundance: once
d_gene: NA
v_gene: TRBV4-3

CDR3nt: TGTGCCAGCACCTATCGGGAGGAAAACTATGGCTACACCTTC
CDR3aa: CASTYREENYGYTF
j_gene: TRBJ1-2
abundance: NA
d_gene: NA
v_gene: TRBV2

CDR3nt: TGCAGCGCCCTTTGGACCTCCGGGACTAGCGGGACCTACGAGCAGTACTTC
CDR3aa: CSALWTSGTSGTYEQYF
j_gene: TRBJ2-7
abundance: NA
d_gene: TRBD2
v_gene: TRBV29-1

CDR3nt: TGTGCCAGTTCAAAAGGGACAGCCTATGGCTACACCTTC
CDR3aa: CASSKGTAYGYTF
j_gene: TRBJ1-2
abundance: few
d_gene: TRBD1
v_gene: TRBV19

CDR3nt: TGTGCCAGCAGTTCGGGTGGGGCGAGCTCTGGAAACACCATATATTTT
CDR3aa: CASSSGGASSGNTIYF
j_gene: TRBJ1-3
abundance: once
d_gene: NA
v_gene: TRBV7-2

CDR3nt: TGTGCCAGCAGTTTGACAGGGCCCCAGCCCCAGCATTTT
CDR3aa: CASSLTGPQPQHF
j_gene: TRBJ1-5
abundance: NA
d_gene: TRBD1
v_gene: TRBV6-5

CDR3nt: TGTGCCAGCAGCGCTTCCGGGACTAGCGGGAGCATCCAGTATTTT
CDR3aa: CASSASGTSGSIQYF
j_gene: TRBJ2-3
abundance: NA
d_gene: TRBD2
v_gene: TRBV5-4

CDR3nt: TGTGCCAGCAGTTTAGGACAGGGTGACTACGAGCAGTACTTC
CDR3aa: CASSLGQGDYEQYF
j_gene: TRBJ2-7
abundance: NA
d_gene: TRBD1
v_gene: TRBV27

CDR3nt: TGTGCCAGCAGCTTAGACAGGGGGACTTATGGCTACACCTTC
CDR3aa: CASSLDRGTYGYTF
j_gene: TRBJ1-2
abundance: few
d_gene: TRBD1
v_gene: TRBV7-8

CDR3nt: TGTGCCAGCAGCTTAGATCGGGGTCGAGGAGAGACCCAGTACTTC
CDR3aa: CASSLDRGRGETQYF
j_gene: TRBJ2-5
abundance: NA
d_gene: NA
v_gene: TRBV7-2

CDR3nt: TGTGCCTGGAGTCTGGGAGAATTCCAGCCCCAGCATTTT
CDR3aa: CAWSLGEFQPQHF
j_gene: TRBJ1-5
abundance: NA
d_gene: NA
v_gene: TRBV30

CDR3nt: TGTGCCAGCAGCGACACCGGGACTAGCGGGCAGAATGAGCAGTTCTTC
CDR3aa: CASSDTGTSGQNEQFF
j_gene: TRBJ2-1
abundance: NA
d_gene: TRBD2
v_gene: TRBV7-3

CDR3nt: TGTGCCAGCAGTGGGACAGGGGGGTCCTACGAGCAGTACTTC
CDR3aa: CASSGTGGSYEQYF
j_gene: TRBJ2-7
abundance: NA
d_gene: TRBD1
v_gene: TRBV28

CDR3nt: TGTGCCAGCAGATGGACTAGCGGGAGTACCGGGGAGCTGTTTTTT
CDR3aa: CASRWTSGSTGELFF
j_gene: TRBJ2-2
abundance: few
d_gene: TRBD2
v_gene: TRBV7-2

CDR3nt: TGTGCCAGCAGCCCACGGACTAGCGTCGGGGAGCTGTTTTTT
CDR3aa: CASSPRTSVGELFF
j_gene: TRBJ2-2
abundance: NA
d_gene: TRBD2
v_gene: TRBV9

CDR3nt: TGTGCCAGCAGCCAAGATACAGGGTTTGACGAGCAGTACTTC
CDR3aa: CASSQDTGFDEQYF
j_gene: TRBJ2-7
abundance: NA
d_gene: NA
v_gene: TRBV14

CDR3nt: TGTGCCAGCAGCTTAGCTTCTGGGGATACGCAGTATTTT
CDR3aa: CASSLASGDTQYF
j_gene: TRBJ2-3
abundance: NA
d_gene: NA
v_gene: TRBV7-2

CDR3nt: TGTGCCAGCAGTCACACCGGGACAGGGGTGGTTGAGCAGTTCTTC
CDR3aa: CASSHTGTGVVEQFF
j_gene: TRBJ2-1
abundance: NA
d_gene: TRBD1
v_gene: TRBV7-9

CDR3nt: TGCAGCGTCCCCGGGACACGAGGCAATGAGCAGTTCTTC
CDR3aa: CSVPGTRGNEQFF
j_gene: TRBJ2-1
abundance: NA
d_gene: NA
v_gene: TRBV29-1

CDR3nt: TGTGCCAGCAGCTTAGTGGCGGGAGGGTCCGGGGAGCAGTTCTTC
CDR3aa: CASSLVAGGSGEQFF
j_gene: TRBJ2-1
abundance: NA
d_gene: TRBD2
v_gene: TRBV7-2

CDR3nt: TGTGCCAGCAGTTTAATCTCGACTTCTGGAAACACCATATATTTT
CDR3aa: CASSLISTSGNTIYF
j_gene: TRBJ1-3
abundance: NA
d_gene: NA
v_gene: TRBV28

CDR3nt: TGTGCCAGCTCAGTGTCTAGGGAACAAGAGACCCAGTACTTC
CDR3aa: CASSVSREQETQYF
j_gene: TRBJ2-5
abundance: NA
d_gene: NA
v_gene: TRBV18

CDR3nt: TGCGCCAGCAGCCAAGATGGACTCTCAGCCTACAATGAGCAGTTCTTC
CDR3aa: CASSQDGLSAYNEQFF
j_gene: TRBJ2-1
abundance: NA
d_gene: NA
v_gene: TRBV4-1

CDR3nt: TGTGCCAGCAGTCCACACAGGGAAGGGGGTCTTGGCTACACCTTC
CDR3aa: CASSPHREGGLGYTF
j_gene: TRBJ1-2
abundance: NA
d_gene: NA
v_gene: TRBV27

CDR3nt: TGTGCCAGCAGCTTAGGGGGCGCCCGCTCTGGAAACACCATATATTTT
CDR3aa: CASSLGGARSGNTIYF
j_gene: TRBJ1-3
abundance: NA
d_gene: NA
v_gene: TRBV7-2

CDR3nt: TGCGCCAGCAGCCAAGGATACGGGACAGGTACCTACGAGCAGTACTTC
CDR3aa: CASSQGYGTGTYEQYF
j_gene: TRBJ2-7
abundance: NA
d_gene: TRBD1
v_gene: TRBV4-3

CDR3nt: TGTGCCAGCAGGGGACAGATCAATCAGCCCCAGCATTTT
CDR3aa: CASRGQINQPQHF
j_gene: TRBJ1-5
abundance: NA
d_gene: TRBD1
v_gene: TRBV6-1